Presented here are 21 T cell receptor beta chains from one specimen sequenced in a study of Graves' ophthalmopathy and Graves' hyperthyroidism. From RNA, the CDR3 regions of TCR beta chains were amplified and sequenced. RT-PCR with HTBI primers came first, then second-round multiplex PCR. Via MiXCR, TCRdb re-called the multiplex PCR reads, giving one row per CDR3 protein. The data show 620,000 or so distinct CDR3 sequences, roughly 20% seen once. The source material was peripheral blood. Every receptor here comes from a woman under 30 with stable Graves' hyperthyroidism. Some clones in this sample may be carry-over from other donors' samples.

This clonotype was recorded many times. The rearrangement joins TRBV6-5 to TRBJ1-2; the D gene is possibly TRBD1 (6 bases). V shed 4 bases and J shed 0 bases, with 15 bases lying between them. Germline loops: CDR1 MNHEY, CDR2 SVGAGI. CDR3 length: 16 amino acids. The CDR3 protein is CASSFTGTTSNYGYTF. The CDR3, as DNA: TGTGCCAGCAGTTTCACCGGGACAACTTCTAACTATGGCTACACCTTC.

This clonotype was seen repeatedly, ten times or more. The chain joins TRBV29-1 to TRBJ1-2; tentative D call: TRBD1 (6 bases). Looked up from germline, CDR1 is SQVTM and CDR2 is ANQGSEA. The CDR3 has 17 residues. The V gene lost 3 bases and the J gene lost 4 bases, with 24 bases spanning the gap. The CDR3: CSVDTRQGQILLYGYTF. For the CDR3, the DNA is TGCAGCGTTGATACAAGGCAAGGACAGATCCTTCTCTATGGCTACACCTTC.

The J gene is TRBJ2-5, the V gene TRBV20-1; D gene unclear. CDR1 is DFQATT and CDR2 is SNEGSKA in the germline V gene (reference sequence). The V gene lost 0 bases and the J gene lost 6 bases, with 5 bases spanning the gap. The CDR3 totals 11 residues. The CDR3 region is CSARDRQTQYF. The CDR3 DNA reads TGCAGTGCTAGAGATAGGCAGACCCAGTACTTC.

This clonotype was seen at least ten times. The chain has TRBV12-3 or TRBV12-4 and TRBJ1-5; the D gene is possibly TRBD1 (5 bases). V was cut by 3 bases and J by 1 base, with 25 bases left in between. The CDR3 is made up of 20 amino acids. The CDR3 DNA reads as TGTGCCAGCAGTTTCGTGGGCAGGGTCCGTCTCAGTTCGAGCAATCAGCCCCAGCATTTT. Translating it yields CASSFVGRVRLSSSNQPQHF.

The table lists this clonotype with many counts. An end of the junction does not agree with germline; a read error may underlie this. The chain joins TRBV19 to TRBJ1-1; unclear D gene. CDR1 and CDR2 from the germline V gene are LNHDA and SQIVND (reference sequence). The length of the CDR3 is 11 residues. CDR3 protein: CASRREDCLLF. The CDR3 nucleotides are TGTGCCAGTCGCCGGGAGGACTGTCTCCTCTTT.

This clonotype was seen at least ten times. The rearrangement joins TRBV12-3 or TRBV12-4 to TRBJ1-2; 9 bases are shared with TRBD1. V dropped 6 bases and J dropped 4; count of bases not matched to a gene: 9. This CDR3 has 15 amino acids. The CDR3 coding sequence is TGTGCCAGCAGGGGACAGGGTCCCCTTGGCTATGGCTACACCTTC. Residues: CASRGQGPLGYGYTF.

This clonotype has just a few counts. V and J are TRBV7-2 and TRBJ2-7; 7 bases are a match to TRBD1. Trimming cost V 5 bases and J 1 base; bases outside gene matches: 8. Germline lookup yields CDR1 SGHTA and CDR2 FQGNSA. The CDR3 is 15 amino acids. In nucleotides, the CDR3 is TGTGCCAGCAGCCCCGGGACAGCGATTTCCTACGAGCAGTACTTC. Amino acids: CASSPGTAISYEQYF.

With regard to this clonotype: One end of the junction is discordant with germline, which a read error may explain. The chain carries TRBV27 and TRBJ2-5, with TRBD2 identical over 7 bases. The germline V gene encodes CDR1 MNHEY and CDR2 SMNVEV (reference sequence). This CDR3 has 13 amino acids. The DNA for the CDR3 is TGTGCCGCGTCTGGGGGGGTTGGAGAGACCGAGTACTTC. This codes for CAASGGVGETEYF.

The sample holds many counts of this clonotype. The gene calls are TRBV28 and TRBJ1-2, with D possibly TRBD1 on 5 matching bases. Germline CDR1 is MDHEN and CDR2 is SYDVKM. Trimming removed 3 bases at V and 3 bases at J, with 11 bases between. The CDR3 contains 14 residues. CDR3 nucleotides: TGTGCCAGCAGTTTGAATGACAGATACTATGGCTACACCTTC. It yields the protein CASSLNDRYYGYTF.

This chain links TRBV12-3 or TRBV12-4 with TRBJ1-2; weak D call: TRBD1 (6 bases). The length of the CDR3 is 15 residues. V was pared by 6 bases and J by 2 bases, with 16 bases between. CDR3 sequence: CASRRRRGANYGYTF. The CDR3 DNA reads TGTGCCAGCAGACGCCGGAGGGGGGCCAACTATGGCTACACCTTC.

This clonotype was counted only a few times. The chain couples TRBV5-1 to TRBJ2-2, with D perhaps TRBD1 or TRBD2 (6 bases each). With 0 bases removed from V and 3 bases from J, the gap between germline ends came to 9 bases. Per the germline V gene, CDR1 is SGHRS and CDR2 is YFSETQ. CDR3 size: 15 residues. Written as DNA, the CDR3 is TGCGCCAGCAGCTTGGCTAGGGGGGACACCGGGGAGCTGTTTTTT. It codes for CASSLARGDTGELFF.

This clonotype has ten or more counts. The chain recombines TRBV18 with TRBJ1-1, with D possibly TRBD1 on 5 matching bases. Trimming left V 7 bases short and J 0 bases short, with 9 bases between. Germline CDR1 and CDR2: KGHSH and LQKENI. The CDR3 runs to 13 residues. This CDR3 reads CASFRDVNTEAFF. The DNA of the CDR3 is TGTGCCAGCTTTCGGGACGTGAACACTGAAGCTTTCTTT.

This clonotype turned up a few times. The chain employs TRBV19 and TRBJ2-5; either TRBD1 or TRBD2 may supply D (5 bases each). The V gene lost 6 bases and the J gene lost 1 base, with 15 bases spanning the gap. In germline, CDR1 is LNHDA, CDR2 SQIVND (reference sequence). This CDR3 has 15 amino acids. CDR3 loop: CASSPVGETQETQYF. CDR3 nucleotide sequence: TGTGCCAGTAGCCCTGTGGGGGAGACCCAAGAGACCCAGTACTTC.

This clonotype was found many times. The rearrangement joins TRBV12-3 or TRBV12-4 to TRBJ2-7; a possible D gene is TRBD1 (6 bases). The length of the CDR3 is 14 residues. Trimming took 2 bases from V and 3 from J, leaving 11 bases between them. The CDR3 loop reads CASSLQGPLYEQYF. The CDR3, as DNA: TGTGCCAGCAGTTTACAGGGGCCCCTCTACGAGCAGTACTTC.

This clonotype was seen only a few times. CDR3 in amino acids: CASSILQNTEAFF. The CDR3 DNA sequence: TGTGCCAGTAGTATTTTACAGAACACTGAAGCTTTCTTT. The J gene is TRBJ1-1, the V gene TRBV19; no reliable D call. CDR3 length: 13 residues. The germline V and J ends were trimmed by 3 bases and 1 base, with 6 bases remaining between them. The germline V gene has CDR1 LNHDA and CDR2 SQIVND (reference sequence). Supplemented by reference TRBV19 and TRBJ1-1, the full variable domain reads DGGITQSPKYLFRKEGQNVTLSCEQNLNHDAMYWYRQDPGQGLRLIYYSQIVNDFQKGDIAEGYSVSREKKESFPLTVTSAQKNPTAFYLCASSILQNTEAFFGQGTRLTVV.

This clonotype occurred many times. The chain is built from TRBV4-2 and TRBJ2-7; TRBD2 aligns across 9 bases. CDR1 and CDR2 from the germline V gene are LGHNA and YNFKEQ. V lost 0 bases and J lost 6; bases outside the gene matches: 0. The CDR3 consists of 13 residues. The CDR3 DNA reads TGTGCCAGCAGCCAAGAGGGACTAGCCGAGCAGTACTTC. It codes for CASSQEGLAEQYF.

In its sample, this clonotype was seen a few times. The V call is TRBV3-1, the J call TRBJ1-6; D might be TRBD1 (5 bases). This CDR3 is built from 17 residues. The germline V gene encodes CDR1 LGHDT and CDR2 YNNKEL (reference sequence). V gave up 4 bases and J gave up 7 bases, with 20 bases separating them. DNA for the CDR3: TGTGCCAGCAGCCTACGGATCAGGGTGGATAAGAATTCACCCCTCCACTTT. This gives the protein CASSLRIRVDKNSPLHF.

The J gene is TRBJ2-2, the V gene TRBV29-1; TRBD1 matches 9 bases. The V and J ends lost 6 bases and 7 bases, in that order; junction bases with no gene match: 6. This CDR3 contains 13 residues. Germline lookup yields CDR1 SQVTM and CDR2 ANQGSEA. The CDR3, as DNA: TGCAGCGTAGGACAGGGGATGGTCGGGGAGCTGTTTTTT. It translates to CSVGQGMVGELFF.

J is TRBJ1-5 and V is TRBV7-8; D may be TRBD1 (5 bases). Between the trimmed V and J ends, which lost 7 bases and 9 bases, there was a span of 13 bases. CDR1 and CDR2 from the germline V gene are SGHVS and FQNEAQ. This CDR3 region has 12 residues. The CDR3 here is CASKKGSGPQHF. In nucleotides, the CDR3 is TGTGCCAGCAAGAAGGGGTCAGGGCCCCAGCATTTT.

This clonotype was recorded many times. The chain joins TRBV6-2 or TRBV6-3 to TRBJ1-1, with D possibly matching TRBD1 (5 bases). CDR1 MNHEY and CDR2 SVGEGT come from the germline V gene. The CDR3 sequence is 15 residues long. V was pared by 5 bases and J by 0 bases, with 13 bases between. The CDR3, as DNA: TGTGCCAGCAGTCATCACAGGCTTCTGAACACTGAAGCTTTCTTT. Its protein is CASSHHRLLNTEAFF.

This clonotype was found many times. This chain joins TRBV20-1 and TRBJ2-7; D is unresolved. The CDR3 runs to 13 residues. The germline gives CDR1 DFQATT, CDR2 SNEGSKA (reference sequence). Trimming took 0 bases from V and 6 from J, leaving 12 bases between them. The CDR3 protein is CSAREGSLGEQYF. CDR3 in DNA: TGCAGTGCTAGAGAGGGTTCCTTGGGCGAGCAGTACTTC.